This is a list of T cell receptor beta chains from one sample in a study of blood T cell repertoires in COVID-19. The protocol was immunoSEQ multiplex PCR, while the TCRdb copy is restricted to in-frame clones and leaves out a portion. The repertoire holds about 220,000 clones, with roughly 87% as singletons. The sequencing input was peripheral blood. Every receptor here comes from a man in his forties with active or convalescent COVID-19. The CDR3 runs from the conserved cysteine through the conserved F or W. Each record gives: CDR3 length, clone size, J gene, V gene, D gene, CDR3 protein, CDR3 DNA. The D gene is left open where the match is weak. The size entry is marked missing in some rows and otherwise reads once, few, many or a size class.

15 . TRBJ2-1 TRBV12-5 TRBD2 CASGLVGTKDNEQFF TGTGCTAGTGGTTTGGTCGGGACTAAGGACAATGAGCAGTTCTTC
15 . TRBJ2-7 TRBV5-4 TRBD2 CASSPRTSGYAGQYF TGTGCCAGCAGCCCGAGAACTAGCGGTTACGCGGGGCAGTACTTC
16 . TRBJ2-1 TRBV7-8 TRBD2 CASSLAHGGVGNEQFF TGTGCCAGCAGCTTAGCCCACGGGGGGGTTGGCAATGAGCAGTTCTTC
16 . TRBJ1-5 TRBV15 . CATSVGGRPRGGERHF TGTGCCACCAGCGTTGGAGGAAGGCCCCGGGGCGGGGAACGGCATTTT
16 . TRBJ2-3 TRBV27 TRBD2 CASSILAGGGTDTQYF TGTGCCAGCAGCATCCTAGCGGGAGGTGGCACAGATACGCAGTATTTT
12 . TRBJ1-5 TRBV5-6 . CASSIVGGPQHF TGTGCCAGCAGCATCGTAGGCGGCCCCCAGCATTTT
15 once TRBJ2-1 TRBV9 . CASSVGGGGYNEQFF TGTGCCAGCAGCGTAGGCGGTGGGGGGTACAATGAGCAGTTCTTC
16 . TRBJ2-3 TRBV5-4 TRBD2 CASSPLAGGRGDTQYF TGTGCCAGCAGTCCGCTAGCGGGGGGCCGGGGAGATACGCAGTATTTT
15 . TRBJ2-1 TRBV10-3 . CAISESTTRSNEQFF TGTGCCATCAGTGAGTCGACTACTAGGTCGAATGAGCAGTTCTTC
15 . TRBJ2-7 TRBV7-6 . CASSFTGELAGEQYF TGTGCCAGCAGCTTCACGGGGGAGTTGGCCGGCGAGCAGTACTTC
12 . TRBJ1-1 TRBV29-1 . CSAGGSNTEAFF TGCAGCGCTGGAGGCAGTAACACTGAAGCTTTCTTT
15 . TRBJ2-5 TRBV5-1 . CASSPIDRNQETQYF TGCGCCAGCAGCCCTATCGACAGGAACCAAGAGACCCAGTACTTC
14 . TRBJ1-2 TRBV28 . CASSYTGGVNGYTF TGTGCCAGCAGCTATACCGGGGGGGTTAATGGCTACACCTTC
15 once TRBJ1-1 TRBV28 . CASSLSFRGTTEAFF TGTGCCAGCAGTTTATCTTTCAGGGGTACAACTGAAGCTTTCTTT
12 . TRBJ2-3 TRBV2 . CASSRTTDTQYF TGTGCCAGCAGTCGGACAACAGATACGCAGTATTTT
15 . TRBJ1-2 TRBV19 . CASSNPTQANYGYTF TGTGCCAGTAGTAACCCGACACAAGCTAACTATGGCTACACCTTC
17 . TRBJ2-2 TRBV14 TRBD1 CASSYGTGGLDTGELFF TGTGCCAGCAGCTACGGGACAGGGGGTCTAGACACCGGGGAGCTGTTTTTT
14 . TRBJ2-2 TRBV5-1 TRBD1 CASRGQGATGELFF TGCGCCAGCAGGGGACAGGGGGCCACCGGGGAGCTGTTTTTT
18 . TRBJ1-1 TRBV27 TRBD1 CAISTPGRGSVIDTEAFF TGTGCCATCTCAACTCCCGGCAGGGGGTCGGTTATAGACACTGAAGCTTTCTTT
14 . TRBJ2-3 TRBV14 . CASSQERFPDTQYF TGTGCCAGCAGCCAAGAGAGATTTCCAGATACGCAGTATTTT
12 . TRBJ1-1 TRBV11-2 . CASSLETEEAFF TGTGCCAGCAGCTTAGAGACAGAAGAAGCTTTCTTT
14 . TRBJ2-1 TRBV18 TRBD1 CASTATGGEGEQFF TGTGCCAGCACCGCGACAGGGGGCGAGGGGGAGCAGTTCTTC
14 . TRBJ1-3 TRBV2 . CASTRQSSGNTIYF TGTGCCAGCACGAGGCAGAGCTCTGGAAACACCATATATTTT
18 . TRBJ2-7 TRBV9 TRBD2 CASSAAWTSGRWTYEQYF TGTGCCAGCAGCGCTGCCTGGACTAGCGGGAGGTGGACCTACGAGCAGTACTTC
15 . TRBJ2-3 TRBV21-1 . CASKQGQKSTDTQYF TGTGCCAGCAAGCAAGGACAGAAAAGCACAGATACGCAGTATTTT
17 . TRBJ1-5 TRBV5-6 TRBD1 CASSLGDSIYSNQPQHF TGTGCCAGCAGCTTGGGGGACAGTATCTATAGCAATCAGCCCCAGCATTTT
15 . TRBJ2-7 TRBV3-1/TRBV3-2 . CASSQAPGFSYEQYF TGTGCCAGCAGCCAAGCTCCGGGGTTCTCCTACGAGCAGTACTTC
14 . TRBJ1-2 TRBV6-5 TRBD1 CASRLASTGGNYTF TGTGCCAGCAGACTCGCCTCGACAGGGGGGAACTACACCTTC
14 . TRBJ2-4 TRBV18 . CASSPPEGLDIQYF TGTGCCAGCTCACCACCGGAGGGATTGGACATTCAGTACTTC
14 . TRBJ1-1 TRBV5-6 TRBD1 CASTWGQVNTEAFF TGTGCCAGCACCTGGGGACAGGTTAACACTGAAGCTTTCTTT
13 . TRBJ1-1 TRBV19 . CASLEGLNTEAFF TGTGCCAGTTTGGAGGGCCTGAACACTGAAGCTTTCTTT
15 . TRBJ2-7 TRBV7-3 TRBD2 CASSPRASGFYEQYF TGTGCCAGCAGCCCCCGGGCTAGCGGGTTCTACGAGCAGTACTTC
14 . TRBJ1-3 TRBV6-6 . CASSSGGSGNTIYF TGTGCCAGCAGTTCGGGGGGCTCTGGAAACACCATATATTTT
15 . TRBJ2-7 TRBV28 TRBD2 CASRPTSGDYYEQYF TGTGCCAGCAGACCGACTAGCGGGGACTATTACGAGCAGTACTTC
15 . TRBJ1-6 TRBV6-5 TRBD1 CASWGRGTSNSPLHF TGTGCCAGCTGGGGCAGGGGGACCTCTAATTCACCCCTCCACTTT
15 . TRBJ2-5 TRBV27 TRBD2 CASSLLAGVGETQYF TGTGCCAGCAGTTTACTAGCGGGAGTCGGGGAGACCCAGTACTTC
12 . TRBJ2-1 TRBV2 TRBD2 CASSWGLAEQFF TGTGCCAGTTCATGGGGACTAGCGGAGCAGTTCTTC
13 . TRBJ2-1 TRBV28 TRBD2 CATGTSGRFGQFF TGTGCCACCGGGACTAGCGGGAGGTTTGGGCAGTTCTTC
15 . TRBJ1-6 TRBV2 TRBD1 CASTGVTGPDSPLHF TGTGCCAGCACGGGGGTGACAGGGCCTGATTCACCCCTCCACTTT
15 . TRBJ1-2 TRBV5-1 TRBD1 CASSYGQGGNYGYTF TGCGCCAGCAGTTACGGACAGGGCGGGAACTATGGCTACACCTTC
16 . TRBJ1-4 TRBV28 TRBD1 CASRSQGEATNEKLFF TGTGCCAGCAGGTCACAGGGGGAAGCAACTAATGAAAAACTGTTTTTT
15 . TRBJ1-1 TRBV6-2/TRBV6-3 . CASSYYGPGVSEAFF TGTGCCAGCAGTTACTACGGCCCGGGGGTCTCTGAAGCTTTCTTT
14 . TRBJ1-1 TRBV10-2 . CASSSGNMNTEAFF TGCGCCAGCAGTTCGGGTAACATGAACACTGAAGCTTTCTTT
14 . TRBJ1-2 TRBV9 . CASSPTTSNYGYTF TGTGCCAGCAGCCCAACGACAAGTAACTATGGCTACACCTTC
14 . TRBJ1-5 TRBV19 . CASSPDMGNQPQHF TGTGCCAGTAGCCCAGACATGGGCAATCAGCCCCAGCATTTT